Ten or more counts support the clone carrying this T cell receptor beta chain. Its specificity is not known. The entry originates in a study of neurological immune-mediated disorders. Regarding the study as a whole: None of the CDR3 amino acid sequences of expanded clones were shared across subjects, and this suggested private repertoires in all groups.

CDR1 SGHKS and CDR2 YYEKEE come from the germline V gene (reference sequence). This CDR3 is 14 amino acids long. The V segment lost 2 bases and the J segment 4 bases; nucleotides outside the gene matches: 5. Synthesis of cDNA was performed by 5'RACE using 10-nucleotide random UMIs. Using its own MiXCR run on the 5' RACE reads, TCRdb lists one record per CDR3 protein. Of 65,000 to 95,000 distinct CDR3 sequences in the sample, around 4.6% were seen once. The receptor comes from a woman aged 30 to 39 with multiple sclerosis. Specimen: PBMCs. The chain couples TRBV5-5 to TRBJ1-2; TRBD1 aligns across 7 bases. CDR3 in amino acids: CASSFRQGVYGYTF. The CDR3 DNA reads TGTGCCAGCAGCTTTCGTCAGGGGGTCTATGGCTACACCTTC.